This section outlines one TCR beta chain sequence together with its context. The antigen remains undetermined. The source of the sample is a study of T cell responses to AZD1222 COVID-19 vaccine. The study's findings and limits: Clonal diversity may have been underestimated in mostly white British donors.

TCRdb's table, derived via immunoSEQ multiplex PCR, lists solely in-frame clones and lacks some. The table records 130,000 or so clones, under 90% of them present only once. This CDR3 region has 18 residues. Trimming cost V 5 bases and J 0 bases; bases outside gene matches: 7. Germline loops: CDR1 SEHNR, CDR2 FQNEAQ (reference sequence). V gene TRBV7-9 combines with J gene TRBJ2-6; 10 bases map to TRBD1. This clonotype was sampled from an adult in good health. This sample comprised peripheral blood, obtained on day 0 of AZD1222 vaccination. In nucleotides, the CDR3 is TGTGCCAGCAGCACGGGGACAGGGGTCTCCTCTGGGGCCAACGTCCTGACTTTC. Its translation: CASSTGTGVSSGANVLTF.